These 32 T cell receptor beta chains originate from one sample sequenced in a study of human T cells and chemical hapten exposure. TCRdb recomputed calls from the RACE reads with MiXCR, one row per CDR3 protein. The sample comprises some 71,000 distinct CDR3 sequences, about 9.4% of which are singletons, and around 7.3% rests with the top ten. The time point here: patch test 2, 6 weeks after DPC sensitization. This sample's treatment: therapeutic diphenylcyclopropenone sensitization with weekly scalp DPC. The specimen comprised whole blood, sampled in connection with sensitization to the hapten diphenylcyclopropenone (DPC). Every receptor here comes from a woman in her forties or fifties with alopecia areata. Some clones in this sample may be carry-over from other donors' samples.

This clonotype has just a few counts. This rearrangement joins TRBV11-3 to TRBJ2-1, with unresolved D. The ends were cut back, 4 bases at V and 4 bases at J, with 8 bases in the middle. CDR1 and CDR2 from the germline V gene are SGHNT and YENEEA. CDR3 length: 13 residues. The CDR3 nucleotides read TGTGCCAGCAGCTCAGAGCGATACAATGAGCAGTTCTTC. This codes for CASSSERYNEQFF.

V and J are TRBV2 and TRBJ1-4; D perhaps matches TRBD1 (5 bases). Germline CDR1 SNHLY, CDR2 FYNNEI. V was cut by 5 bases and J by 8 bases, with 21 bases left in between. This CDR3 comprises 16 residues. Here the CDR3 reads CASSTPGTGYNEKLFF. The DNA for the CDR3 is TGTGCCAGCAGTACACCCGGGACGGGGTATAACGAAAAACTGTTTTTT. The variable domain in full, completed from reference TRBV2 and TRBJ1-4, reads EPEVTQTPSHQVTQMGQEVILRCVPISNHLYFYWYRQILGQKVEFLVSFYNNEISEKSEIFDDQFSVERPDGSNFTLKIRSTKLEDSAMYFCASSTPGTGYNEKLFFGSGTQLSVL.

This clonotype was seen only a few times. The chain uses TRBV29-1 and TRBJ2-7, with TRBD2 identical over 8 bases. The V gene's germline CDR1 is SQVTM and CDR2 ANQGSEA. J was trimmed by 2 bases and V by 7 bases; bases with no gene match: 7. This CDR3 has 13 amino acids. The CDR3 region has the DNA TGCAGCGCCACAACTAGCGGAGCCTACGAGCAGTACTTC. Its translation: CSATTSGAYEQYF.

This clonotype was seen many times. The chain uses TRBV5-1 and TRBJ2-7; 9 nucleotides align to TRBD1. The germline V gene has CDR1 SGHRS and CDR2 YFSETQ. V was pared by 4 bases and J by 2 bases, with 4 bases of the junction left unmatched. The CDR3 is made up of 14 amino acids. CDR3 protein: CASSTGQGTYEQYF. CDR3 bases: TGCGCCAGCAGCACCGGACAGGGGACCTACGAGCAGTACTTC.

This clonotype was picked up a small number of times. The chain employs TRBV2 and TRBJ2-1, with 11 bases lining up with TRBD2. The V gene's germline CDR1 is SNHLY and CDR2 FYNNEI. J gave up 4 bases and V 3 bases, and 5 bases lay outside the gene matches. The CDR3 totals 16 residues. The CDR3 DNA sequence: TGTGCCAGCAGTGATCGGACTAGCGGGCATTACAATGAGCAGTTCTTC. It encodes CASSDRTSGHYNEQFF.

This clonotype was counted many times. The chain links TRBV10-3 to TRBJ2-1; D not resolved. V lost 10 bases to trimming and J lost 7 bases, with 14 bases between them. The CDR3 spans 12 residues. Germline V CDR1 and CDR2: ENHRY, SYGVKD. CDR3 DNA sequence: TGTGCCACTCAGACTGCCGGTAATGAGCAGTTCTTC. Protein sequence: CATQTAGNEQFF.

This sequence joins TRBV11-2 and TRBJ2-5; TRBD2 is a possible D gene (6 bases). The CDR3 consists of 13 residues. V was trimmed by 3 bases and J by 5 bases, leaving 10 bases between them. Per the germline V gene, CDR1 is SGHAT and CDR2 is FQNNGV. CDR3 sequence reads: CASSFGGLETQYF. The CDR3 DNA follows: TGTGCCAGCAGCTTTGGGGGACTGGAGACCCAGTACTTC.

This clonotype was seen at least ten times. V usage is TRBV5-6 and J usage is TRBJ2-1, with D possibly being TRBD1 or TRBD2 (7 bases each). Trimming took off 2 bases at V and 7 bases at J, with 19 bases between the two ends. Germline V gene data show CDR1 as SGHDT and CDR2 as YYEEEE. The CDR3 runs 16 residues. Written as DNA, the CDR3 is TGTGCCAGCAGCTTTCGCGCGACAGGGAGGGCAAATGAGCAGTTCTTC. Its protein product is CASSFRATGRANEQFF.

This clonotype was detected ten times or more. As DNA, the CDR3 is TGTGCCTGGAGTGTCCCGACAGGAGCCCAAGAGACCCAGTACTTC. Protein sequence: CAWSVPTGAQETQYF. The rearrangement joins TRBV30 to TRBJ2-5, with D perhaps TRBD1 (6 bases). V lost 0 bases to trimming and J lost 1 base, with 12 bases between them. The CDR3 runs 15 residues. The germline gives CDR1 GTSNPN, CDR2 SVGIG (reference sequence).

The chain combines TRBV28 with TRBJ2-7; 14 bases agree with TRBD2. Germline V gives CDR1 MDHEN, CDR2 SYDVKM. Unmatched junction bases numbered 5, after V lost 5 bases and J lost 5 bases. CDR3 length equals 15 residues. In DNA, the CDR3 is TGTGCCAGCAGTCTTGGGACTAGCGGGAGAGACGAGCAGTACTTC. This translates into CASSLGTSGRDEQYF.

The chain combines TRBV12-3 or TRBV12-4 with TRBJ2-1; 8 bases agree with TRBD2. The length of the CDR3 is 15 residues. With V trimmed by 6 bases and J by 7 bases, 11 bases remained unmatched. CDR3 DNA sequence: TGTGCCAGCAGGCCCTCGGGACTAGTCTTTAATGAGCAGTTCTTC. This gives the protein CASRPSGLVFNEQFF.

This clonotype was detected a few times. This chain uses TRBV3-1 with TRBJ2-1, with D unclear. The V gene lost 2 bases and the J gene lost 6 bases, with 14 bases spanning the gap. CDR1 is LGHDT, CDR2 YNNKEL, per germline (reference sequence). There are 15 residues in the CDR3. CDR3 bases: TGTGCCAGCAGCCAAATAAGTGGGCCCCTCAATGAGCAGTTCTTC. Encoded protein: CASSQISGPLNEQFF.

As DNA, the CDR3 is TGCAGTGCTAGAAGGACTAGCGGGAGCAATGAGCAGTTCTTC. Protein: CSARRTSGSNEQFF. J is TRBJ2-1 and V is TRBV20-1, with 13 bases fitting TRBD2. Germline V CDR1 and CDR2: DFQATT, SNEGSKA (reference sequence). This CDR3 spans 14 amino acids. V was pared by 2 bases and J by 6 bases, with 1 base of the junction left unmatched.

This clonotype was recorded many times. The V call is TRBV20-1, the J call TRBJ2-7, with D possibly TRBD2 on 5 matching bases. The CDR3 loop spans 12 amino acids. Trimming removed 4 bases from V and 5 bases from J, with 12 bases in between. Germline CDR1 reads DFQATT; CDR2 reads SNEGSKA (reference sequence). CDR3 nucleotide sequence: TGCAGTGCTATTCCGGTCGGGGACGAGCAGTACTTC. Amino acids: CSAIPVGDEQYF.

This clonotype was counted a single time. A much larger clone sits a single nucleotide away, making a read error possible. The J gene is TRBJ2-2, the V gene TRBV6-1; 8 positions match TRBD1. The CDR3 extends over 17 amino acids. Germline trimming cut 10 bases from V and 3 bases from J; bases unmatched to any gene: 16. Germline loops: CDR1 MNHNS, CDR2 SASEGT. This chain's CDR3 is CATPPPGQGSDTGELFF. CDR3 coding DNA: TGTGCCACACCCCCCCCAGGACAGGGTTCGGACACCGGGGAGCTGTTTTTT.

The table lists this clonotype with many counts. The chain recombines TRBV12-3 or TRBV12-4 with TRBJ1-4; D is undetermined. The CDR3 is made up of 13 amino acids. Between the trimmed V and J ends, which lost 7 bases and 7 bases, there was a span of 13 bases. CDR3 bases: TGTGCCAGCACCCATAAGGCGGGTGAAAAACTGTTTTTT. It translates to CASTHKAGEKLFF.

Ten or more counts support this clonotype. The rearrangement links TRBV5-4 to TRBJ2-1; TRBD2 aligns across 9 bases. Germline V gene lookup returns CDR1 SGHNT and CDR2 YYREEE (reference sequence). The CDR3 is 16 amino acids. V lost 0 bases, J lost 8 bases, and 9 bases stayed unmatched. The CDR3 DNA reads TGTGCCAGCAGCTTGGGGGATAGCGGGAGTCGCCATGAGCAGTTCTTC. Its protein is CASSLGDSGSRHEQFF. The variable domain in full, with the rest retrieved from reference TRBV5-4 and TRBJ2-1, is ETGVTQSPTHLIKTRGQQVTLRCSSQSGHNTVSWYQQALGQGPQFIFQYYREEENGRGNFPPRFSGLQFPNYSSELNVNALELDDSALYLCASSLGDSGSRHEQFFGPGTRLTVL.

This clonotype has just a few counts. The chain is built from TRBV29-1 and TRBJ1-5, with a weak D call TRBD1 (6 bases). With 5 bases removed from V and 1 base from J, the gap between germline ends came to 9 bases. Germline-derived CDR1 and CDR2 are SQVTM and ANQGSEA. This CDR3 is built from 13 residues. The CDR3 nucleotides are TGCAGCGTTCGAACAGGGAGCAATCAGCCCCAGCATTTT. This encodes CSVRTGSNQPQHF.

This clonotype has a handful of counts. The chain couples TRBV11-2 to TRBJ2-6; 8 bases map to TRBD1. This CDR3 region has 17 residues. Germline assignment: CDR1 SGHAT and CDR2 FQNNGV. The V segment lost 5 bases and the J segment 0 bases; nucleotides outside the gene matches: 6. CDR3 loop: CASSQTGAVSGANVLTF. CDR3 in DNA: TGTGCCAGCAGCCAGACAGGGGCTGTCTCTGGGGCCAACGTCCTGACTTTC.

In DNA form, the CDR3 reads TGCAGTGCTAGAGAAAGTCGGACTAGCGGGAGGCACGAGCAGTACTTC. This gives the protein CSARESRTSGRHEQYF. The chain combines TRBV20-1 with TRBJ2-7; 14 positions match TRBD2. V trimming: 0 bases; J trimming: 5 bases; junction bases outside the gene matches: 6. Looked up from germline, CDR1 is DFQATT and CDR2 is SNEGSKA (reference sequence). The length of the CDR3 is 16 residues.

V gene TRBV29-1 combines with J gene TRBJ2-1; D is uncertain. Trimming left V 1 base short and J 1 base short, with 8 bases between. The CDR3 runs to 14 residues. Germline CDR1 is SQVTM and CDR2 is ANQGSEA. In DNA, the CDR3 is TGCAGCGTTGAAGGGACGGAGTCCTACAATGAGCAGTTCTTC. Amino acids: CSVEGTESYNEQFF.

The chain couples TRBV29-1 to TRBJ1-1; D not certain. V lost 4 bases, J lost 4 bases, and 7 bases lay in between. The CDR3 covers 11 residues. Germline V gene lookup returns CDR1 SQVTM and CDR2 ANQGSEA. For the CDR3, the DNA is TGCAGCGTTGGAAAGGGCACTGAAGCTTTCTTT. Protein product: CSVGKGTEAFF. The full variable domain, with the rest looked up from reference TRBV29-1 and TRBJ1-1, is SAVISQKPSRDICQRGTSLTIQCQVDSQVTMMFWYRQQPGQSLTLIATANQGSEATYESGFVIDKFPISRPNLTFSTLTVSNMSPEDSSIYLCSVGKGTEAFFGQGTRLTVV.

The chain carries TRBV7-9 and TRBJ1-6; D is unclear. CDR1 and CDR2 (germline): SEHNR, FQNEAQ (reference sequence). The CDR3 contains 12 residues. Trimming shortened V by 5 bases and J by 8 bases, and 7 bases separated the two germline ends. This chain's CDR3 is CASSIDDSPLHF. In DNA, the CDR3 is TGTGCCAGCAGCATCGACGATTCACCCCTCCACTTT.

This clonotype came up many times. The CDR3 here is CASSFQTSTDTQYF. The CDR3 DNA reads TGCGCCAGCAGCTTCCAGACAAGCACAGATACGCAGTATTTT. V is TRBV5-1 and J is TRBJ2-3; D is uncertain. The CDR3 has 14 residues. CDR1 is SGHRS and CDR2 is YFSETQ in the germline V gene. Trimming shortened V by 2 bases and J by 0 bases, and 7 bases separated the two germline ends.

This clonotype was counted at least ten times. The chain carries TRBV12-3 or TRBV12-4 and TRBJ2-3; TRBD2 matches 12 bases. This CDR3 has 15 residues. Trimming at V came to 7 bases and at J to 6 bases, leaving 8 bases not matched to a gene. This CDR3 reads CASTLAGGPRDTQYF. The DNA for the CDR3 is TGTGCCAGCACCCTAGCGGGAGGGCCTCGGGATACGCAGTATTTT.

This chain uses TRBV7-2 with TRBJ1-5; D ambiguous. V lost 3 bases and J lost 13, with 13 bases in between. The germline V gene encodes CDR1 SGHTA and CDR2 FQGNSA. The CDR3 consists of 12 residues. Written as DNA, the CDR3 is TGTGCCAGCAGCTTCCCGGGGTTGGTACAGCATTTT. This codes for CASSFPGLVQHF. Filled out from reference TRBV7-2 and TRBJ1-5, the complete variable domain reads GAGVSQSPSNKVTEKGKDVELRCDPISGHTALYWYRQSLGQGLEFLIYFQGNSAPDKSGLPSDRFSAERTGGSVSTLTIQRTQQEDSAVYLCASSFPGLVQHFGDGTRLSIL.

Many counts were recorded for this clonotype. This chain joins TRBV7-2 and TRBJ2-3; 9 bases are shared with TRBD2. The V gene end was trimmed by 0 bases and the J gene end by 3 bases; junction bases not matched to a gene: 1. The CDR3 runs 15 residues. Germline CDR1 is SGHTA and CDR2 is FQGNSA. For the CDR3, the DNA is TGTGCCAGCAGCTTAGCTAGCGGGAGAACAGATACGCAGTATTTT. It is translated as CASSLASGRTDTQYF. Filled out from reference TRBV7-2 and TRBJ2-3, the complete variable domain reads GAGVSQSPSNKVTEKGKDVELRCDPISGHTALYWYRQSLGQGLEFLIYFQGNSAPDKSGLPSDRFSAERTGGSVSTLTIQRTQQEDSAVYLCASSLASGRTDTQYFGPGTRLTVL.

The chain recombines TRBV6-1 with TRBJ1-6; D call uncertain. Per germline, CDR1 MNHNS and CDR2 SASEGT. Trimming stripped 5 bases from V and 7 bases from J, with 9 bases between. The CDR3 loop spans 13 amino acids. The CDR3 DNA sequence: TGTGCCAGCAGTACATATCAGAATTCACCCCTCCACTTT. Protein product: CASSTYQNSPLHF.

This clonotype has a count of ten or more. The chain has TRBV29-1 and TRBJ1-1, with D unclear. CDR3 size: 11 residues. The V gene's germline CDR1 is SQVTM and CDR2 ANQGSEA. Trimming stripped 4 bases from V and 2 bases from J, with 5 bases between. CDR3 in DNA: TGCAGCGTTGCCAGAAACACTGAAGCTTTCTTT. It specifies CSVARNTEAFF.

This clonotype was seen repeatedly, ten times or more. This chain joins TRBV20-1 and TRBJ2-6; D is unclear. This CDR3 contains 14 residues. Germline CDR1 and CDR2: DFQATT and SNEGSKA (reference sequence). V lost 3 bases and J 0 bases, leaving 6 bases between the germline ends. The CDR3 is CSASPVSGANVLTF. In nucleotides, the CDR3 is TGCAGTGCTAGCCCGGTCTCTGGGGCCAACGTCCTGACTTTC.

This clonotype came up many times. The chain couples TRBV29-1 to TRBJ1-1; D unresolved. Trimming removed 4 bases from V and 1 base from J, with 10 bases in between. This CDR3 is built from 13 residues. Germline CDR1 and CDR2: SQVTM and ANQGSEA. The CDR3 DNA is TGCAGCGTTGTATACAGAGAGAACACTGAAGCTTTCTTT. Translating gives CSVVYRENTEAFF.

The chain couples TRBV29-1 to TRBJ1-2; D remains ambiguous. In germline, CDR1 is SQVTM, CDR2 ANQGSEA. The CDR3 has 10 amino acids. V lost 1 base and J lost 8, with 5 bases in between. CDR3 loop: CSVEGRGYTF. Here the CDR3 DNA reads TGCAGCGTTGAAGGTCGAGGCTACACCTTC.